Below are 25 T cell receptor beta chains sequenced from a single sample in a study of CD8 T cells in Susac syndrome. After extraction with the RNeasy kit, roughly 0.5 to 1 ug of the RNA was reverse transcribed using random hexamers. MiXCR, applied by TCRdb to the immunoSEQ multiplex PCR reads, yields one record per CDR3 protein. The sample contains around 190,000 distinct CDR3 sequences, roughly 94% of which appear only once. The material sequenced was CD4+ T cells from PBMCs. Source of these receptors: a human donor in good health.

V and J are TRBV2 and TRBJ1-2; possibly TRBD1 for D (5 bases). V was trimmed by 6 bases and J by 7 bases, leaving 18 bases between them. Per the germline V gene, CDR1 is SNHLY and CDR2 is FYNNEI. The length of the CDR3 is 14 residues. The CDR3 loop is CASRSGTGTGGYTF. CDR3 nucleotide sequence: TGTGCCAGCAGATCGGGTACGGGGACGGGTGGCTACACCTTC.

The V gene is TRBV12-3 or TRBV12-4, the J gene TRBJ1-2, with unresolved D. Trimming pared 5 bases from V and 4 bases from J, leaving 17 bases between. The CDR3 length is 15 residues. CDR3 in amino acids: CASSARGRVSYGYTF. The CDR3 nucleotides are TGTGCCAGCAGTGCCCGAGGGCGAGTTTCCTATGGCTACACCTTC.

The chain has TRBV7-9 and TRBJ1-4; D is unclear. V dropped 5 bases and J dropped 8 bases, with 15 bases sitting between them. The CDR3 consists of 14 residues. Germline values: CDR1 SEHNR, CDR2 FQNEAQ (reference sequence). DNA for the CDR3: TGTGCCAGCAGCCAGGACTGGATTAGCGAAAAACTGTTTTTT. This translates into CASSQDWISEKLFF. The full variable domain, in which reference TRBV7-9 and TRBJ1-4 provide the parts outside the CDR3, is DTGVSQNPRHKITKRGQNVTFRCDPISEHNRLYWYRQTLGQGPEFLTYFQNEAQLEKSRLLSDRFSAERPKGSFSTLEIQRTEQGDSAMYLCASSQDWISEKLFFGSGTQLSVL.

V is TRBV4-3 and J is TRBJ2-2, with 8 nucleotides matching TRBD2. CDR1 is LGHNA, CDR2 YSLEER, per germline. The CDR3 length is 16 residues. After removal of 1 base from V and 7 bases from J, the junction contained 8 bases not matched to a gene. CDR3: CASSQVAGGWGGELFF. DNA of the CDR3: TGCGCCAGCAGCCAAGTCGCGGGAGGTTGGGGCGGGGAGCTGTTTTTT.

The rearrangement uses TRBV9 and TRBJ2-5; D call uncertain. CDR1 and CDR2 (germline): SGDLS, YYNGEE. This CDR3 has 13 amino acids. Trimming removed 4 bases at V and 1 base at J, with 8 bases between. The CDR3 loop reads CASSRSFQETQYF. CDR3 bases: TGTGCCAGCAGCAGGTCATTCCAAGAGACCCAGTACTTC. Together with reference TRBV9 and TRBJ2-5, the CDR3 gives the full variable domain: DSGVTQTPKHLITATGQRVTLRCSPRSGDLSVYWYQQSLDQGLQFLIQYYNGEERAKGNILERFSAQQFPDLHSELNLSSLELGDSALYFCASSRSFQETQYFGPGTRLLVL.

The chain recombines TRBV5-1 with TRBJ2-7; maybe TRBD1 (6 bases). The V end lost 4 bases, the J end lost 2 bases, and 19 bases lay between the germline ends. Per germline, CDR1 SGHRS and CDR2 YFSETQ. This CDR3 contains 16 residues. In DNA, the CDR3 is TGCGCCAGCAGCCTCACAGGGAACTCGGCGGCCTACGAGCAGTACTTC. This gives the protein CASSLTGNSAAYEQYF.

As DNA, the CDR3 is TGCAGCGGAAACACAGGGGGCACCGGGGAGCTGTTTTTT. Translating gives CSGNTGGTGELFF. J is TRBJ2-2 and V is TRBV29-1, with 8 positions matching TRBD1. The CDR3 runs to 13 residues. Germline loops: CDR1 SQVTM, CDR2 ANQGSEA. With 7 bases clipped from V and 4 bases from J, the junction kept 5 bases outside the gene matches.

The chain links TRBV5-1 to TRBJ2-7; D remains ambiguous. Germline V gene lookup returns CDR1 SGHRS and CDR2 YFSETQ. The V and J ends lost 0 bases and 6 bases respectively, with 7 bases between them. The CDR3 is 12 amino acids. The CDR3 DNA is TGCGCCAGCAGCTTGGGGTCGGTCGAGCAGTACTTC. This codes for CASSLGSVEQYF.

This clonotype was found once. V is TRBV5-1 and J is TRBJ2-2; no firm D call. The CDR3 contains 12 residues. Germline V gene sequence: CDR1 SGHRS, CDR2 YFSETQ. The V end was cut by 4 bases, the J end by 2 bases, with 3 bases between. CDR3 DNA: TGCGCCAGCAGCCGAAACACCGGGGAGCTGTTTTTT. Translating gives CASSRNTGELFF.

The chain couples TRBV20-1 to TRBJ2-5; weak D call: TRBD1 (6 bases). The CDR3 extends over 11 amino acids. The V end was cut by 3 bases, the J end by 5 bases, with 7 bases between. CDR1 and CDR2 (germline): DFQATT, SNEGSKA (reference sequence). This CDR3 is CSASQGETQYF. As DNA, the CDR3 is TGCAGTGCTAGTCAGGGGGAGACCCAGTACTTC.

This chain connects TRBV5-1 to TRBJ2-1, with 9 bases matching TRBD2. The CDR3 loop spans 15 amino acids. Trimming cost V 2 bases and J 7 bases; bases outside gene matches: 7. Per the germline V gene, CDR1 is SGHRS and CDR2 is YFSETQ. The CDR3 spells CASSFIAGAINEQFF. CDR3 sequence (DNA): TGCGCCAGCAGCTTCATAGCGGGAGCGATTAATGAGCAGTTCTTC. Full variable domain (rest looked up from reference TRBV5-1 and TRBJ2-1): KAGVTQTPRYLIKTRGQQVTLSCSPISGHRSVSWYQQTPGQGLQFLFEYFSETQRNKGNFPGRFSGRQFSNSRSEMNVSTLELGDSALYLCASSFIAGAINEQFFGPGTRLTVL.

This chain links TRBV7-9 with TRBJ2-1, with D uncertain. Germline lookup yields CDR1 SEHNR and CDR2 FQNEAQ (reference sequence). Trimming removed 5 bases at V and 1 base at J, with 6 bases between. The CDR3 spans 13 residues. CDR3 DNA: TGTGCCAGCAGCGGGCGTTCCTACAATGAGCAGTTCTTC. Translated, it gives CASSGRSYNEQFF.

This chain connects TRBV5-1 to TRBJ1-2; TRBD1 aligns across 7 bases. Germline V gives CDR1 SGHRS, CDR2 YFSETQ. CDR3 size: 12 residues. V lost 3 bases to trimming and J lost 5 bases; unmatched junction nucleotides: 1. The CDR3 coding sequence is TGCGCCAGCAGCTGGGACAGTTATGGCTACACCTTC. Translation gives CASSWDSYGYTF.

The V and J genes are TRBV5-1 and TRBJ1-2, with 7 nucleotides matching TRBD1. CDR1 and CDR2 from the germline V gene are SGHRS and YFSETQ. CDR3 length equals 15 residues. Losses at the gene ends were 4 bases for V and 2 bases for J; bases not matched to a gene: 8. As DNA, the CDR3 is TGCGCCAGCAGCCCTCCGGGACAGCTAAACTATGGCTACACCTTC. This translates into CASSPPGQLNYGYTF.

The V gene is TRBV30, the J gene TRBJ2-5; a weak D match, TRBD1 (5 bases). Germline CDR1 and CDR2: GTSNPN and SVGIG (reference sequence). This CDR3 has 13 residues. Trimming took off 2 bases at V and 2 bases at J, with 9 bases between the two ends. As DNA, the CDR3 is TGTGCCTGGAGTCCAGGGATTCAAGAGACCCAGTACTTC. It is translated as CAWSPGIQETQYF.

The CDR3 loop is CASSQNTGIYGYTF. The CDR3 DNA sequence: TGTGCCAGCTCACAAAACACAGGGATCTATGGCTACACCTTC. The chain joins TRBV18 to TRBJ1-2, with a weak D call TRBD1 (6 bases). V lost 4 bases and J lost 4, with 13 bases in between. Germline values: CDR1 KGHSH, CDR2 LQKENI. The CDR3 spans 14 residues.

This chain uses TRBV20-1 with TRBJ2-2, with D perhaps matching TRBD1 or TRBD2 (5 bases each). Per germline, CDR1 DFQATT and CDR2 SNEGSKA (reference sequence). The V gene lost 3 bases and the J gene lost 9 bases, with 11 bases spanning the gap. The CDR3 covers 12 residues. The CDR3 bases are TGCAGTGCTAGCCCTAGGGACCGGGAGCTGTTTTTT. This translates into CSASPRDRELFF.

The chain recombines TRBV29-1 with TRBJ2-7, with 7 bases aligning to TRBD1. Germline CDR1 SQVTM, CDR2 ANQGSEA. The V gene end was trimmed by 7 bases and the J gene end by 1 base; junction bases not matched to a gene: 4. This CDR3 comprises 12 residues. The CDR3 DNA sequence: TGCAGCGCGAACAGGGGTTCCTACGAGCAGTACTTC. It yields the protein CSANRGSYEQYF.

V gene TRBV6-5 combines with J gene TRBJ2-7; 8 bases fit TRBD2. Germline V gene data show CDR1 as MNHEY and CDR2 as SVGAGI. The CDR3 sequence is 14 residues long. With 6 bases clipped from V and 2 bases from J, the junction kept 6 bases outside the gene matches. The CDR3 sequence: CASRGERGTYEQYF. In DNA, the CDR3 is TGTGCCAGCAGGGGGGAGCGGGGGACCTACGAGCAGTACTTC.

This clonotype appeared once. The V and J genes are TRBV20-1 and TRBJ2-7, with 13 bases that match TRBD2. The CDR3 is made up of 14 amino acids. Germline V gives CDR1 DFQATT, CDR2 SNEGSKA (reference sequence). The ends lost 4 bases at V and 4 bases at J; junction bases unmatched: 4. The CDR3 reads CSANLLAGGYEQYF. In DNA form, the CDR3 reads TGCAGTGCTAATCTACTAGCGGGAGGGTACGAGCAGTACTTC.

The V gene is TRBV20-1, the J gene TRBJ1-1; D unclear. CDR1 and CDR2 from the germline V gene are DFQATT and SNEGSKA (reference sequence). The CDR3 is 12 residues long. V was clipped by 2 bases and J by 1 base, with 5 bases between them. CDR3 bases: TGCAGTGCTAGATCGGGGAACACTGAAGCTTTCTTT. This translates into CSARSGNTEAFF.

The chain recombines TRBV24-1 with TRBJ2-3; 10 bases fit TRBD2. With 2 bases clipped from V and 5 bases from J, the junction kept 15 bases outside the gene matches. This CDR3 is built from 19 residues. CDR1 is KGHDR, CDR2 SFDVKD, per germline. The CDR3 loop reads CATSDSGAGGPYEGDTQYF. The CDR3 DNA sequence: TGTGCCACCAGTGATTCCGGAGCGGGAGGGCCATATGAAGGAGATACGCAGTATTTT.

This rearrangement joins TRBV30 to TRBJ1-4; 9 nucleotides match TRBD1. After removal of 7 bases from V and 7 bases from J, the junction contained 7 bases not matched to a gene. This CDR3 is built from 13 residues. Germline V gene sequence: CDR1 GTSNPN, CDR2 SVGIG (reference sequence). Here the CDR3 DNA reads TGTGCCTTCCAGGGACAGGGTCGTGAAAAACTGTTTTTT. This sequence encodes CAFQGQGREKLFF.

V gene TRBV20-1 combines with J gene TRBJ2-4; D remains ambiguous. V gave up 1 base and J gave up 0 bases, with 10 bases separating them. This CDR3 spans 15 amino acids. CDR1 DFQATT and CDR2 SNEGSKA come from the germline V gene (reference sequence). The CDR3 region has the DNA TGCAGTGCTAGAGCCCCCTCCCTAGCCAAAAACATTCAGTACTTC. Residues: CSARAPSLAKNIQYF.

The gene calls are TRBV21-1 and TRBJ2-1. TRBV21-1 is a recognized pseudogene. The CDR3 is 14 amino acids. In DNA, the CDR3 is TGTGCCAGCAGCAAAAACATCCCCCTAAGTGAGCAGTTCTTC. Translated, it gives CASSKNIPLSEQFF.